The present entry profiles one TCR beta chain with its context. The target antigen is unknown. This sample is part of a study of T-cell reconstitution after alpha-beta-depleted transplantation in children. The CDR3 totals 15 residues. Deletions cut 0 bases from V and 7 bases from J, with 13 bases between. Germline V gives CDR1 MNHEY, CDR2 SVGAGI. Points from the study as a whole: T-cell numbers and diversity one year post-transplant derived largely from freshly generated T cells. Several hundred graft clones that had expanded were reportedly the source of alpha-beta T cells about two months after transplant. The origin of high day-60 TCRbeta diversity in some patients lay in surviving recipient T cells and thymic progenitors.

The TCRbeta library incorporated unique molecular identifiers. One entry per CDR3 protein, called by TCRdb with MiXCR from the PCR reads. Seen here are about a million distinct CDR3 sequences, 25% to 35% observed once, and the top ten hold 28%. The J gene is TRBJ2-1, the V gene TRBV6-5; D ambiguous. This specimen was PBMCs, mostly from graft donor cells, taken 360 days after TCRalphabeta/CD19-depleted stem cell transplant. This clonotype was obtained from a boy younger than two who had a stem cell transplant for SCID, so the T cells may come from the graft donor. CDR3 amino acids: CASSYSAGPWNEQFF. DNA of the CDR3: TGTGCCAGCAGTTACTCGGCCGGGCCCTGGAATGAGCAGTTCTTC.